This T cell receptor (beta chain) was identified in a study of blood T cell repertoires in COVID-19. Whole-study context: Some COVID-19 samples were acute and others convalescent; all came from the United States, Italy and Spain. T cells, B-cell-depleted T cells, or PBMCs provided the cDNA or gDNA that served as material.

Trimming removed 1 base at V and 2 bases at J, with 11 bases between. The CDR3 loop spans 15 amino acids. From germline, CDR1 is MGHRA and CDR2 YSYEKL. Original processing notes: Reference gene primer amplification in the assay estimated nucleated cell counts. The assay was immunoSEQ multiplex PCR, and TCRdb's table has in-frame clones only and misses some. Clonal size and the V and J genes are those of that table, whereas D and trimming came from the DNA. The repertoire has about 200,000 clones, approximately 84% of them found once; the top ten carry roughly 4.1%. Material: peripheral blood. This TCR was recovered from a man aged 45 to 65 with acute or convalescent COVID-19. The chain has TRBV4-1 and TRBJ1-2; perhaps TRBD1 as D (6 bases). CDR3 sequence (DNA): TGCGCCAGCAGCCAAGTGGGGGCAGCGAACTATGGCTACACCTTC. Protein sequence: CASSQVGAANYGYTF.